The clone carrying this T cell receptor beta chain appeared a single time. Antigen: not known. Germline CDR1 MDHEN, CDR2 SYDVKM. V lost 5 bases, J lost 8 bases, and 16 bases lay in between. The CDR3 length is 15 residues. The entry originates in a study of cytomegalovirus exposure and HLA in healthy donors. The wider study: Counted in an early data release were approximately 85 million unique TCRs from HLA-typed donors. Study results and caveats: Several of the most significant clusters appeared linked to common viral pathogens, based on a later analysis. Some segments of the V type, notably TRBV6-2 and TRBV6-3, were excluded as indistinguishable.

Use of 60 Vbeta and 13 Jbeta primers characterized the PCR. Sequenced by immunoSEQ multiplex PCR; TCRdb stores in-frame clones only, minus some. The sample has around 140,000 clones, over 60% seen once. This receptor was obtained from a woman aged 60 to 75 in good health and CMV-seronegative. The sequencing input was PBMCs. The rearrangement joins TRBV28 to TRBJ1-6; no reliable D call. The CDR3 region is CASSAMGAGYSPLHF. The DNA of the CDR3 is TGTGCCAGCAGTGCGATGGGAGCGGGGTATTCACCCCTCCACTTT.